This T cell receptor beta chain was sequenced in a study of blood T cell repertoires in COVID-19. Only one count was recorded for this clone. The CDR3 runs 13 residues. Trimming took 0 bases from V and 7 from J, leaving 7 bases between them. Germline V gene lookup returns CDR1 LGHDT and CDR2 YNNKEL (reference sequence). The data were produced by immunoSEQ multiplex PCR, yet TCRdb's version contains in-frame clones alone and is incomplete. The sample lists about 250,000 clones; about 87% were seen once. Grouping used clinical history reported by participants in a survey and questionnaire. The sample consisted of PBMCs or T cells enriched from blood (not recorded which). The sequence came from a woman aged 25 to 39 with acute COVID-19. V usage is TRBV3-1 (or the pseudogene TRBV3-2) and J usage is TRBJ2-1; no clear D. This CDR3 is CASSQDRVNEQFF. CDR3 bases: TGTGCCAGCAGCCAAGATCGGGTAAATGAGCAGTTCTTC.